This record looks at one T cell receptor (beta chain) sequence and its context. The antigen remains unidentified. The CDR3 runs to 13 residues. Trimming left V 9 bases short and J 5 bases short, with 14 bases between. This entry comes from a study of T-cell memory formation after mild COVID-19. Study-level information: TCR clusters were largely donor specific.

Regarding the study as a whole: Clonal second-wave expansions that peaked on day 37 had unconfirmed SARS-CoV-2 specificity.

TCRdb itself ran the 5' RACE reads through MiXCR, one entry per CDR3 protein. The sample lists about 140,000 distinct CDR3 sequences; roughly 24% were seen once. The chain joins TRBV12-3 or TRBV12-4 to TRBJ2-1; D is unclear. The sequenced sample consisted of PBMCs or a T cell subset sorted from them (not recorded which). The sequence was collected from an adult woman who had mild COVID-19 (a few samples of this study predate the infection). Cell type and time point are not known. CDR3 bases: TGTGCCAGTTTCGAAAGGCGAAACAATGAGCAGTTCTTC. Amino acid sequence: CASFERRNNEQFF.